This T cell receptor (beta chain) originates from a study of cytomegalovirus exposure and HLA in healthy donors. The PCR made use of 60 Vbeta and 13 Jbeta primers. Sequenced by immunoSEQ multiplex PCR; TCRdb stores in-frame clones only, minus some. The sample includes some 75,000 clones. V was cut by 0 bases and J by 3 bases, with 9 bases left in between. There are 15 residues in the CDR3. CDR1 is LNHDA and CDR2 is SQIVND in the germline V gene (reference sequence). The V call is TRBV19, the J call TRBJ2-1, with a possible D match to TRBD1 (5 bases). This TCR derives from a boy aged 5-17 years in good health and CMV-seronegative. The sample comprised PBMCs. This CDR3 is CASSIDRDSYNEQFF. CDR3 DNA: TGTGCCAGTAGTATAGATCGCGACAGCTACAATGAGCAGTTCTTC.